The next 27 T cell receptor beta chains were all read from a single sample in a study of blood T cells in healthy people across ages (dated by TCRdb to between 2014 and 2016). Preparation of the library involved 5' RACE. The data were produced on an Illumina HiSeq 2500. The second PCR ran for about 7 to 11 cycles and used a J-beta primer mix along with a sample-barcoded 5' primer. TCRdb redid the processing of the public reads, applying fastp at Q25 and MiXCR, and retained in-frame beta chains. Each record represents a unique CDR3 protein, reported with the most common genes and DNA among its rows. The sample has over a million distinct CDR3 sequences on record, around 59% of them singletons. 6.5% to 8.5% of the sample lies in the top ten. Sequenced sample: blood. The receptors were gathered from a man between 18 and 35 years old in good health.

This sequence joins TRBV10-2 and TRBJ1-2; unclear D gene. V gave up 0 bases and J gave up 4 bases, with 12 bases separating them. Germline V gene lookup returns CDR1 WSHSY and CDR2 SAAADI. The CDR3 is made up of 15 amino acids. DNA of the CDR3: TGCGCCAGCAGTGAGTCGGTCGGAGGGTTCTATGGCTACACCTTC. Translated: CASSESVGGFYGYTF.

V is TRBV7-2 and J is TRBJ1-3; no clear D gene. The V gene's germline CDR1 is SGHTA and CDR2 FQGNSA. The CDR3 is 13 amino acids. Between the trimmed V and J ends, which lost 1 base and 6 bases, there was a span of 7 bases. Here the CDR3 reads CASSLESLNTIYF. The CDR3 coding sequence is TGTGCCAGCAGCTTAGAATCCTTAAACACCATATATTTT. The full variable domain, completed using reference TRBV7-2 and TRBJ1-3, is GAGVSQSPSNKVTEKGKDVELRCDPISGHTALYWYRQSLGQGLEFLIYFQGNSAPDKSGLPSDRFSAERTGGSVSTLTIQRTQQEDSAVYLCASSLESLNTIYFGEGSWLTVV.

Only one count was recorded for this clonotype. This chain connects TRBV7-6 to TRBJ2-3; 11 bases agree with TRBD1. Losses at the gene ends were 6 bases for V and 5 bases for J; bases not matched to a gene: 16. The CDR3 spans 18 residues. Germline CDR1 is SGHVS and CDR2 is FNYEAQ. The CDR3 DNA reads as TGTGCCAGCAGAAACAGTCCGGACAGGGGGCGTGTGGAAGATACGCAGTATTTT. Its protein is CASRNSPDRGRVEDTQYF.

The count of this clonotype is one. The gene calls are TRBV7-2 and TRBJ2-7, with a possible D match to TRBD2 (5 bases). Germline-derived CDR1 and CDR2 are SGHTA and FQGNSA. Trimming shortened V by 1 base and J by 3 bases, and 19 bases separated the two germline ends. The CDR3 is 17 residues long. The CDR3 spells CASSLGWESIKSYEQYF. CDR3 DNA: TGTGCCAGCAGCTTAGGCTGGGAGAGCATTAAGAGCTACGAGCAGTACTTC.

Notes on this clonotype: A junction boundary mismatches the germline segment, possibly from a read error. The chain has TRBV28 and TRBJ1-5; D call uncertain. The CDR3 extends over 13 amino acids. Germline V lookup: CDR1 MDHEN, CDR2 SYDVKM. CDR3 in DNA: TGTACCAGCTTCAGACATAGCAATCAGCCCCAGCATTTT. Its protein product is CTSFRHSNQPQHF.

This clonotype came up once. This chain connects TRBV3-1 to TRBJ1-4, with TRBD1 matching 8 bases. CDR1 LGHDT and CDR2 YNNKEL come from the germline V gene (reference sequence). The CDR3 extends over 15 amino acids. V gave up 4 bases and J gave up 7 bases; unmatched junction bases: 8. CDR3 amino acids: CASSLKQGVGEKLFF. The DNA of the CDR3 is TGTGCCAGCAGCCTCAAACAGGGGGTGGGTGAAAAACTGTTTTTT. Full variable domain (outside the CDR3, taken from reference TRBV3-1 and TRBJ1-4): DTAVSQTPKYLVTQMGNDKSIKCEQNLGHDTMYWYKQDSKKFLKIMFSYNNKELIINETVPNRFSPKSPDKAHLNLHINSLELGDSAVYFCASSLKQGVGEKLFFGSGTQLSVL.

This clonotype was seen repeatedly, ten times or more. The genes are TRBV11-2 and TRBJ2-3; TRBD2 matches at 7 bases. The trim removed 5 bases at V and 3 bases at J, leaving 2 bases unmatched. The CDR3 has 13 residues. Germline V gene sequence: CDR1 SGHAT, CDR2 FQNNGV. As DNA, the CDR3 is TGTGCCAGCAGCGGGGGAGGGACAGATACGCAGTATTTT. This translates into CASSGGGTDTQYF.

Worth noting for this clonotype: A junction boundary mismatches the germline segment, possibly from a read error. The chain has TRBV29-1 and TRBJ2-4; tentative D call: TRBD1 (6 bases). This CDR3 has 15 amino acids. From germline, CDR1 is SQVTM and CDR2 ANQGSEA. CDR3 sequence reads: CCVIPIQGMKNIQYF. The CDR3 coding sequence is TGCTGCGTTATACCAATACAGGGCATGAAAAACATTCAGTACTTC.

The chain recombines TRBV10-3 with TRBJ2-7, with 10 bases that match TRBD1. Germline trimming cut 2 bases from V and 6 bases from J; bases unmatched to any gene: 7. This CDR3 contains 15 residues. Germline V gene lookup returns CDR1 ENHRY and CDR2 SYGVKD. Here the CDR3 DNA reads TGTGCCATCAGTGAGCCGGGACAGGGGAACGGCGAGCAGTACTTC. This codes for CAISEPGQGNGEQYF.

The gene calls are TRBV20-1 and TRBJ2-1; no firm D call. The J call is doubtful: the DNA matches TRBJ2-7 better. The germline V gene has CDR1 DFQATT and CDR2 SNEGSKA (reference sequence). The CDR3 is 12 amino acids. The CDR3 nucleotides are TGCAGTCCCGATAGTGCCTACAATGAGCAGTACTTC. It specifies CSPDSAYNEQYF.

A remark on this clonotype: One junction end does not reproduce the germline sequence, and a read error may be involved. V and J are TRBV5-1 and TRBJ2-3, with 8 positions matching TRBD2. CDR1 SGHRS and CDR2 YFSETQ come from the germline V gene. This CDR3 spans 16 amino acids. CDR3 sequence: CASSTRLASSTDTQYF. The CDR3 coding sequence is TGCGCCAGCAGCACGCGACTAGCGTCTAGCACAGATACACAGTATTTT.

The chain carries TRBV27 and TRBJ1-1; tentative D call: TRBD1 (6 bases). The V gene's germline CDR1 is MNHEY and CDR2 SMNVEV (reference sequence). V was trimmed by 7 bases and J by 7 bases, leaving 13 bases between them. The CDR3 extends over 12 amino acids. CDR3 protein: CASILLGGEAFF. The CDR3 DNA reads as TGTGCCAGCATCCTATTAGGGGGTGAAGCTTTCTTT.

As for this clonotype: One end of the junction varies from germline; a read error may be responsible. CDR3 in amino acids: CACSFGAGAGSPLHF. The CDR3 DNA follows: TGTGCCTGCAGCTTTGGGGCCGGAGCAGGTTCACCCCTCCACTTT. This chain connects TRBV12-3 or TRBV12-4 to TRBJ1-6; weak D call: TRBD1 (5 bases). CDR3 length: 15 amino acids.

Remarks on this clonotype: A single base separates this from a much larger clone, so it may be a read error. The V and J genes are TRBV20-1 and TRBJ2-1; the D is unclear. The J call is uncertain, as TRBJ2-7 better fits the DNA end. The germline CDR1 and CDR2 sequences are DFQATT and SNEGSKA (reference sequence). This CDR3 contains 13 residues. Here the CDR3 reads CSARASSYNEQYF. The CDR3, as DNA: TGCAGTGCTAGGGCGAGCTCCTACAATGAGCAGTACTTC.

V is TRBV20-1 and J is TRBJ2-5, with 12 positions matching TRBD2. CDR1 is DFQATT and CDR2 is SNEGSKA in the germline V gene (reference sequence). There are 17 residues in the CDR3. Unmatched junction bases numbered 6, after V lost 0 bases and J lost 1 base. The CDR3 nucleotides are TGCAGTGCTAGAGATCTAGCGGGAGGGGGGCCCCAAGAGACCCAGTACTTC. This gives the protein CSARDLAGGGPQETQYF.

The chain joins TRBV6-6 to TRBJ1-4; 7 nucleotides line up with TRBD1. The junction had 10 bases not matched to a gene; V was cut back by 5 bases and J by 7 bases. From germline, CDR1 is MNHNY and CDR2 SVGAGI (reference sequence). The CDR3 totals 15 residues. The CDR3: CASSTTGFEVEKLFF. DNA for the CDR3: TGTGCCAGCAGTACGACAGGGTTTGAGGTTGAAAAACTGTTTTTT.

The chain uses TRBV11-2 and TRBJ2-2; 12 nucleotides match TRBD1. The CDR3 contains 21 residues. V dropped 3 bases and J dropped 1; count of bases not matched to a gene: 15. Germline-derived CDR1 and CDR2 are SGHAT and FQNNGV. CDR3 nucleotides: TGTGCCAGCAGCTTTACACTCGGGGACAGGGGGCGTTCTTGGAACACCGGGGAGCTGTTTTTT. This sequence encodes CASSFTLGDRGRSWNTGELFF.

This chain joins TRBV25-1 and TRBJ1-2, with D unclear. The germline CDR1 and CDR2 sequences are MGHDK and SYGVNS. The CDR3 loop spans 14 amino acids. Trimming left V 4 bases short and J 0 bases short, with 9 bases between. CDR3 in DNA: TGTGCCAGCAGTGTGGACGGCGCTAACTATGGCTACACCTTC. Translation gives CASSVDGANYGYTF.

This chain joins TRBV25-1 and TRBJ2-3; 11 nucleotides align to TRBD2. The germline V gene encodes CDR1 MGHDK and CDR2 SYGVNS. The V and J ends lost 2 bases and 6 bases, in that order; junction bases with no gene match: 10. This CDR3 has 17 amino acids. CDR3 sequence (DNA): TGTGCCAGCAGTGAAAGGAATCTAGCGGGAGGAGTGGATACGCAGTATTTT. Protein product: CASSERNLAGGVDTQYF.

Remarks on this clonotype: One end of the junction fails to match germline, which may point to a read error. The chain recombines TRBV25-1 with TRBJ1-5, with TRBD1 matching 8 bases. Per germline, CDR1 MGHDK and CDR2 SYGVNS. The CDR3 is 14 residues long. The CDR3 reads CASRGQGNDQPQHF. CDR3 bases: TGCGCCAGCAGAGGACAGGGTAACGATCAGCCCCAGCATTTT.

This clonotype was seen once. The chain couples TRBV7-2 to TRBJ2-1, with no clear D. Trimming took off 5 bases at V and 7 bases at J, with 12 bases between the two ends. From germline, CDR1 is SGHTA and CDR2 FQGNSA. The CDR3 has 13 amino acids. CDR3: CASSDYRVNEQFF. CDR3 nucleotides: TGTGCCAGCAGCGATTATAGAGTAAATGAGCAGTTCTTC.

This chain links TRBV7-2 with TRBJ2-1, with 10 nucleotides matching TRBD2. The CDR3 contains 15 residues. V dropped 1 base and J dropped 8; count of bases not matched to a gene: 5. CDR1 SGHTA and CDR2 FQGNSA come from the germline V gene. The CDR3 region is CASSLVASGGDEQFF. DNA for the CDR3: TGTGCCAGCAGCTTAGTGGCTAGCGGGGGCGATGAGCAGTTCTTC.

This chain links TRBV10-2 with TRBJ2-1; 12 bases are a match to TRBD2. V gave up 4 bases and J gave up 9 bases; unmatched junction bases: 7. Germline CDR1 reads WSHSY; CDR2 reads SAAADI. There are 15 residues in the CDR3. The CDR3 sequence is CASSVPSGGASEQFF. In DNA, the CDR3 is TGCGCCAGCAGTGTTCCTAGCGGGGGGGCGAGTGAGCAGTTCTTC.

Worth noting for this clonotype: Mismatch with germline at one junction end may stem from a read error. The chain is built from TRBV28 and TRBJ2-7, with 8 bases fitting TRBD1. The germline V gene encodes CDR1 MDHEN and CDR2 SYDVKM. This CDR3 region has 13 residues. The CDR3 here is CAGRGTGSHEQYF. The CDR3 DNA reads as TGTGCCGGCAGAGGGACAGGTTCTCACGAGCAGTACTTC.

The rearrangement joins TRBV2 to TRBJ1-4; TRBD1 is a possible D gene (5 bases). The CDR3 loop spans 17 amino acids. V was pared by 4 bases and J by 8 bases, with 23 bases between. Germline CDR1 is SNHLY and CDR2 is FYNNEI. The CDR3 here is CASSVAGSGSSREKLFF. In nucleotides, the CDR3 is TGTGCCAGCAGTGTCGCAGGGTCCGGGTCGTCGAGGGAAAAACTGTTTTTT.

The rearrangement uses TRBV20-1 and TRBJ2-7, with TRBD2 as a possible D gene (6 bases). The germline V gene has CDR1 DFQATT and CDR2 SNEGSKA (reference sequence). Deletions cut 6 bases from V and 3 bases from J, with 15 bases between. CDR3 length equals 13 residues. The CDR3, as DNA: TGCAGTGCGCCCGTGAGGGGAGGCTACGAGCAGTACTTC. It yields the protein CSAPVRGGYEQYF.

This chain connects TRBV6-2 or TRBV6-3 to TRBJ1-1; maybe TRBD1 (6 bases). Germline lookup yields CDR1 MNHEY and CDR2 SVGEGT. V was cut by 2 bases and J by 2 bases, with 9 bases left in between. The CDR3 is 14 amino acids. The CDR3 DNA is TGTGCCAGCAGTTACGGTGGGGGCAACACTGAAGCTTTCTTT. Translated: CASSYGGGNTEAFF.